The present T cell receptor beta chain was sequenced within a study of cytotoxic CD8 clonotypes in ibrutinib-treated CLL. Data came from immunoSEQ multiplex PCR; TCRdb stores just in-frame clones and leaves some out. The sample lists around 40,000 clones, about three quarters occurring once. Trimming stripped 8 bases from V and 6 bases from J, with 7 bases between. The CDR3 extends over 11 amino acids. Germline CDR1 reads MNHEY; CDR2 reads SVGAGI. The chain combines TRBV6-5 with TRBJ2-2, with D perhaps TRBD1 (5 bases). Sequences were derived from PBMCs, sampled at disease progression, from a patient treated with ibrutinib. The source of this sequence is a human donor with chronic lymphocytic leukemia. CDR3 DNA: TGTGCCAGCCAGGGTCCCGGGGAGCTGTTTTTT. The encoded protein is CASQGPGELFF.